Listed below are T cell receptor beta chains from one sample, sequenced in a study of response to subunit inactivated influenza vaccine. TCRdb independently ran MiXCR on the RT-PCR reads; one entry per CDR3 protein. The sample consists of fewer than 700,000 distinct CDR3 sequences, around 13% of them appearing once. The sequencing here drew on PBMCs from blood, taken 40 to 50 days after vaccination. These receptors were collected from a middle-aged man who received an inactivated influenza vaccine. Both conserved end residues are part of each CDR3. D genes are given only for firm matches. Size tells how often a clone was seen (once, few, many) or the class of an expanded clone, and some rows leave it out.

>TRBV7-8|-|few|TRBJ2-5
TGTGCCAGCAGCTTAGGTCCTTCGGGACGGAGGGAGACCCAGTACTTC
CASSLGPSGRRETQYF
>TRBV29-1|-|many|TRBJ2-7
TGCAGCGTTGTAGGGTCCTACGAGCAGTACTTC
CSVVGSYEQYF
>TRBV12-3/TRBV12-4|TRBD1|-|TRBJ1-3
TGTGCCAGCAGTCTGGAGGGACAGGGGGTTGGAAACACCATATATTTT
CASSLEGQGVGNTIYF
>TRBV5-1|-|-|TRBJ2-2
TGCGCCAGCAGCTTAGCCTTTGGAACCGGGGAGCTGTTTTTT
CASSLAFGTGELFF
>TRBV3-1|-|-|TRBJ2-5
TGTGCCAGCAGCCAAGAGTTGTACCAAGAGACCCAGTACTTC
CASSQELYQETQYF
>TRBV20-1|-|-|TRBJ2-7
TGCAGTGTTCCAGGGGGGCCCTACGAGCAGTACTTC
CSVPGGPYEQYF
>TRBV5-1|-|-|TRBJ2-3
TGCGCCAGCAGTAAGGGGGCTAGCGGGGATACGCAGTATTTT
CASSKGASGDTQYF
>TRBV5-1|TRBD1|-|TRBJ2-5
TGCGCCAGCAGCCGACACAGGGGAGAGACCCAGTACTTC
CASSRHRGETQYF
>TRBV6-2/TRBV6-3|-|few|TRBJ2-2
TGTGCCAGCAACGGACACCCCACCGGGGAGCTGTTTTTT
CASNGHPTGELFF
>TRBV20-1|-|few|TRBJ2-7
TGCAGTGCTAGAGGCCTTCTTGTCGACACCTACGAGCAGTACTTC
CSARGLLVDTYEQYF
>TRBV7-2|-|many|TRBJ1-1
TGTGCCAGCAGCCTTACTTTCCAAGCCACTGAAGCTTTCTTT
CASSLTFQATEAFF
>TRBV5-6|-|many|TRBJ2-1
TGTGCCAGCAGCCTGACAGGCTCCTACAATGAGCAGTTCTTC
CASSLTGSYNEQFF
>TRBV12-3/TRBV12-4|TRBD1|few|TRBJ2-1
TGTGCCAGCAGTTTAGTACAGGGGCCTCTATACGCCTCCTACAATGAGCAGTTCTTC
CASSLVQGPLYASYNEQFF
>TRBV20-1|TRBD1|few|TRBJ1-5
TGCAGTGCGAGCGACAGGGGGCTTTATAGCAATCAGCCCCAGCATTTT
CSASDRGLYSNQPQHF
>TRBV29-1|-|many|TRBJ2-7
TGCAGCGTAACACGGTCGACAAGTTCCGGGGAGCAGTACTTC
CSVTRSTSSGEQYF
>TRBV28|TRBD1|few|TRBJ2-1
TGTGCCAGCAGTTGGACAGGGATCTACAATGAGCAGTTCTTC
CASSWTGIYNEQFF